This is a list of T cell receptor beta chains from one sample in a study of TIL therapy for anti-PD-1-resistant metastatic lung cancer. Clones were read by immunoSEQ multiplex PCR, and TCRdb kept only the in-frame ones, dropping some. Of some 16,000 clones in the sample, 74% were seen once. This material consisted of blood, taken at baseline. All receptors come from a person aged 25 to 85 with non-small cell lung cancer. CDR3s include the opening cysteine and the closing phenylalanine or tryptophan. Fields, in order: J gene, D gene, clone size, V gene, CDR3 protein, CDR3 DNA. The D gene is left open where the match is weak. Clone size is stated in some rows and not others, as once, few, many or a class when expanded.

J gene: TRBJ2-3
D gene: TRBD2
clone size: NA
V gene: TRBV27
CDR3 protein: CASKLPPAGLGTDTQYF
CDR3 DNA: TGTGCCAGCAAGTTACCTCCGGCGGGACTAGGCACAGATACGCAGTATTTT

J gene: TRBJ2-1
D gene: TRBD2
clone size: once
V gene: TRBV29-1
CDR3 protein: CSGVGTSDNEQFF
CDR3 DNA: TGCAGCGGCGTCGGGACTAGCGACAATGAGCAGTTCTTC

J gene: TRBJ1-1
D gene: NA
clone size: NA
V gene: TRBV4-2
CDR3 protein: CASSAYLQANTEAFF
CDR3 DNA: TGTGCCAGCAGCGCGTACCTACAGGCGAACACTGAAGCTTTCTTT

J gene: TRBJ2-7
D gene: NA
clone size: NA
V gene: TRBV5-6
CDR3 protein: CASSHRYEQYF
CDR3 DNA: TGTGCCAGCAGTCATCGCTACGAGCAGTACTTC

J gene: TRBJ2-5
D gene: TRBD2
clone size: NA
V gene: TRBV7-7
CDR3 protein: CASSQGLAGETQYF
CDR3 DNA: TGTGCTAGCAGCCAGGGACTAGCAGGAGAGACCCAGTACTTC

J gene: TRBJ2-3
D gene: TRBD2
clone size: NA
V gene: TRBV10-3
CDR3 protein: CAISDGVAGSSDTQYF
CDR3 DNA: TGTGCCATCAGTGATGGGGTAGCGGGGTCTTCGGATACGCAGTATTTT

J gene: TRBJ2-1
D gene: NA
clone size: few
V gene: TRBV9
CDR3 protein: CASSPSGSGNNEQFF
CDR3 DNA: TGTGCCAGCAGCCCCTCTGGGAGCGGCAACAATGAGCAGTTCTTC

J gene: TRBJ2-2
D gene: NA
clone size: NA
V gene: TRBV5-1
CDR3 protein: CASSLDYNTGELFF
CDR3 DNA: TGCGCCAGCAGCTTGGACTACAACACCGGGGAGCTGTTTTTT

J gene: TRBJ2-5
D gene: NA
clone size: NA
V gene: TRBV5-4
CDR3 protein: CASSLAQETQYF
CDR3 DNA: TGTGCCAGCAGCTTGGCTCAAGAGACCCAGTACTTC

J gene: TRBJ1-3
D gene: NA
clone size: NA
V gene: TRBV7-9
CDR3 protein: CASSLEAAGNTIYF
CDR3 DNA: TGTGCCAGCAGCTTAGAGGCGGCTGGAAACACCATATATTTT

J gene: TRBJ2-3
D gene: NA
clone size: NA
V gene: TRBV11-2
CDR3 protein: CASSFDRSTDTQYF
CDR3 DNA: TGTGCCAGCAGCTTCGACAGGAGCACAGATACGCAGTATTTT

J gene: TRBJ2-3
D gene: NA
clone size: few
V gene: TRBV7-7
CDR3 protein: CASSLAPAATDTQYF
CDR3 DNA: TGTGCCAGCAGCTTAGCTCCCGCCGCGACAGATACGCAGTATTTT

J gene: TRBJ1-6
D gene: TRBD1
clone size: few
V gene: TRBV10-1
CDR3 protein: CASSETDRVEFTPHF
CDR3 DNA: TGCGCCAGCAGTGAGACTGACAGGGTAGAATTCACCCCCCACTTT

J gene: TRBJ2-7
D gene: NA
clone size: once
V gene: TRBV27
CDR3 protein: CASSLVGDYEQYF
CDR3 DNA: TGTGCCAGCAGTTTAGTAGGGGACTACGAGCAGTACTTC

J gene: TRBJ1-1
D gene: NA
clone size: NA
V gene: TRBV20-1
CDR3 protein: CSTGRAEAFF
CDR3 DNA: TGCAGTACAGGGAGGGCTGAAGCTTTCTTT

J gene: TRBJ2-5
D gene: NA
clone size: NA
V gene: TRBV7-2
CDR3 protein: CASSFVTRETQYF
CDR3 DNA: TGTGCCAGCAGCTTTGTTACCCGGGAGACCCAGTACTTC

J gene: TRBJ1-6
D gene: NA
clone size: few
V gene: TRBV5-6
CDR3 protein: CASSLRQGEPLHF
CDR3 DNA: TGTGCCAGCAGCTTGAGGCAGGGAGAACCCCTCCACTTT

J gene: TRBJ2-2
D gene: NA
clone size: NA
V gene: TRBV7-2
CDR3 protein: CASSPTQLSGELFF
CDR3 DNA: TGTGCCAGCAGCCCCACGCAGCTTTCCGGGGAGCTGTTTTTT

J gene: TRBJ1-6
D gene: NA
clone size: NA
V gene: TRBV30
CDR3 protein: CAWSDRESPLHF
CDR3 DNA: TGTGCCTGGAGTGACCGAGAATCACCCCTCCACTTT

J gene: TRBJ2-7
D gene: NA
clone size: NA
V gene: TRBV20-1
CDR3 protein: CSARDAGEQYF
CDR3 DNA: TGCAGTGCTAGAGATGCCGGAGAGCAGTACTTC

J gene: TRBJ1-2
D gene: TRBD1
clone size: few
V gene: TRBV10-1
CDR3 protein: CASRGAGGSVYGYTF
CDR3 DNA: TGCGCCAGCAGGGGGGCAGGGGGCTCGGTCTATGGCTACACCTTC

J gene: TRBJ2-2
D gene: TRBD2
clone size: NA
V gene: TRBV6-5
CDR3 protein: CASSRGLATGELFF
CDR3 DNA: TGTGCCAGCAGTCGGGGACTAGCGACCGGGGAGCTGTTTTTT

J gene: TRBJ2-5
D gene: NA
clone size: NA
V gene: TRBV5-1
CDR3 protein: CASSLALAGYQETQYF
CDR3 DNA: TGCGCCAGCAGCTTGGCCTTGGCGGGGTACCAAGAGACCCAGTACTTC

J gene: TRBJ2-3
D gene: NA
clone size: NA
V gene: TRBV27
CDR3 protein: CASSLRGRRQYF
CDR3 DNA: TGTGCCAGCAGTTTAAGGGGACGTCGGCAGTATTTT

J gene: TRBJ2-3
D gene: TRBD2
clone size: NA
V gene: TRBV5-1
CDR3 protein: CASSLDGGEPDTQYF
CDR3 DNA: TGCGCCAGCAGCTTGGACGGGGGGGAACCAGATACGCAGTATTTT

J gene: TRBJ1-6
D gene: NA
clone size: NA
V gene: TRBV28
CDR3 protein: CASSLKDNSPLHF
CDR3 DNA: TGTGCCAGCAGTTTAAAGGATAATTCACCCCTCCACTTT

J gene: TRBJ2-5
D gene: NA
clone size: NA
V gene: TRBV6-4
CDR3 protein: CARTRGRKETQYF
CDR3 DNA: TGTGCCAGGACCAGGGGTCGGAAAGAGACCCAGTACTTC

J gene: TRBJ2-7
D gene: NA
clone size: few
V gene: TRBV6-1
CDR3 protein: CASSPTSTGSYEQYF
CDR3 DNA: TGTGCCAGCAGTCCCACATCGACAGGTTCCTACGAGCAGTACTTC

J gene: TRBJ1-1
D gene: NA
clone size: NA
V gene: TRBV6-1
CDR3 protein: CASRFGGGTEAFF
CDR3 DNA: TGTGCCAGCAGGTTCGGGGGGGGCACTGAAGCTTTCTTT

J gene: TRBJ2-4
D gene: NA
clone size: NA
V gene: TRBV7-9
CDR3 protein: CASSLGADWSLAKNIQYF
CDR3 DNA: TGTGCCAGCAGCTTAGGGGCGGACTGGTCCCTAGCCAAAAACATTCAGTACTTC

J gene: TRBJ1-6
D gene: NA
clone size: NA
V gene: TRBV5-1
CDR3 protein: CASSLTGTVYNSPLHF
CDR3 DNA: TGCGCCAGCAGCTTGACAGGGACGGTCTATAATTCACCCCTCCACTTT

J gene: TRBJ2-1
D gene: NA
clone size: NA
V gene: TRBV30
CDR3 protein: CAWSRGPGIYNEQFF
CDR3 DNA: TGTGCCTGGAGTCGGGGCCCAGGAATCTACAATGAGCAGTTCTTC

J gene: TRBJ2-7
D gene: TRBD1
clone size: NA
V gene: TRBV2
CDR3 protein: CASSGQAYEQYF
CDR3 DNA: TGTGCCAGCTCAGGACAGGCCTACGAGCAGTACTTC

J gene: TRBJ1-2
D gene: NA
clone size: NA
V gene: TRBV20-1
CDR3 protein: CSAPGNYGYTF
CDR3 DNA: TGCAGTGCCCCTGGGAACTATGGCTACACCTTC

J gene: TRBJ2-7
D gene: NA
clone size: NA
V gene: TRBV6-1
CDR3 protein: CASSAQPQGLDSEQYF
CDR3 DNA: TGTGCCAGCAGTGCCCAGCCACAGGGTCTGGACTCCGAGCAGTACTTC

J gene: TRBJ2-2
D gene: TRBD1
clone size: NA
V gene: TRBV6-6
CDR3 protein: CASSGTGGGELFF
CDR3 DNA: TGTGCCAGCAGCGGTACAGGGGGAGGGGAGCTGTTTTTT